The 21 T cell receptor beta chains given below trace back to one sample, sequenced in a study of shared clonotypes between healthy human individuals. Using immunoSEQ multiplex PCR, the repertoire was profiled, and TCRdb retains in-frame clones only, with some absent. The sample shows about a million clones, 76% of them seen only once. The sequencing sample was made of memory CD4+ T cells sorted from blood. Subset specified: CD45RA-negative fraction. Receptors were obtained from a man aged 18 to 30 in good health.

The chain joins TRBV6-6 to TRBJ1-2; D remains ambiguous. Germline CDR1 is MNHNY and CDR2 is SVGAGI (reference sequence). The CDR3 runs 15 residues. V was shortened by 6 bases and J by 3 bases, with 17 bases between the two germline ends. In DNA form, the CDR3 reads TGTGCCAGCAGGTTACGTGGGGAGGCGGACTATGGCTACACCTTC. Amino acid sequence: CASRLRGEADYGYTF.

V usage is TRBV12-5 and J usage is TRBJ1-2; D unresolved. In germline, CDR1 is LGHNT, CDR2 FRNRAP. The CDR3 length is 15 residues. V shed 4 bases and J shed 1 base, with 13 bases lying between them. The CDR3 bases are TGTGCTAGTGGTTCCTCCAAGAAACTTAACTATGGCTACACCTTC. Translating gives CASGSSKKLNYGYTF.

With respect to this clone: This clone may be a read error of a much larger clone one base away. The chain couples TRBV28 to TRBJ1-5; D possibly corresponds to TRBD1 (6 bases). Germline loops: CDR1 MDHEN, CDR2 SYDVKM. V gave up 6 bases and J gave up 15 bases, with 15 bases separating them. The CDR3 runs to 11 residues. CDR3 bases: TGTGCCAGCAGGGGTGACAGGAAGTGGCATTTT. Encoded protein: CASRGDRKWHF.

With regard to this clone: This sample includes further DNA sequences coding for the same CDR3. The CDR3 DNA follows: TGTGCCAGCAGCTTAGGGCATTTGAATCAGCCCCAGCATTTT. Translation: CASSLGHLNQPQHF. This chain links TRBV13 with TRBJ1-5; D not certain. V dropped 0 bases and J dropped 4 bases, with 7 bases sitting between them. The CDR3 has 14 amino acids. Germline V gene sequence: CDR1 PRHDT, CDR2 FYEKMQ (reference sequence).

CDR3 amino acids: CATRAAGGSYEQYF. As DNA, the CDR3 is TGTGCCACCAGAGCGGCGGGAGGATCCTACGAGCAGTACTTC. The chain has TRBV15 and TRBJ2-7, with 8 bases aligning to TRBD2. This CDR3 comprises 14 residues. Germline values: CDR1 LNHNV, CDR2 YYDKDF (reference sequence). The ends lost 6 bases at V and 1 base at J; junction bases unmatched: 5.

The rearrangement joins TRBV7-2 to TRBJ1-4; D is possibly TRBD1 (5 bases). V was trimmed by 1 base and J by 7 bases, leaving 10 bases between them. CDR3 length equals 14 residues. Germline values: CDR1 SGHTA, CDR2 FQGNSA. The CDR3 bases are TGTGCCAGCAGCTTAGGGGGCGCAGGTGAAAAACTGTTTTTT. It is translated as CASSLGGAGEKLFF.

The genes are TRBV28 and TRBJ2-5; 9 bases line up with TRBD1. The V and J ends lost 6 bases and 5 bases, in that order; junction bases with no gene match: 10. The CDR3 spans 15 residues. Germline values: CDR1 MDHEN, CDR2 SYDVKM. The CDR3 here is CASRGRQGETETQYF. In DNA, the CDR3 is TGTGCCAGCAGAGGTAGACAGGGGGAAACGGAGACCCAGTACTTC.

The rearrangement joins TRBV5-4 to TRBJ2-5; D gene ambiguous. This CDR3 spans 12 amino acids. Trimming took off 1 base at V and 7 bases at J, with 8 bases between the two ends. Looked up from germline, CDR1 is SGHNT and CDR2 is YYREEE (reference sequence). CDR3 nucleotides: TGTGCCAGCAGCTTGATTTTGGGGACCCAGTACTTC. It specifies CASSLILGTQYF.

Many counts were recorded for this clone. The chain joins TRBV5-1 to TRBJ1-2, with D possibly TRBD1 on 5 matching bases. Trimming stripped 4 bases from V and 1 base from J, with 14 bases between. This CDR3 is built from 15 residues. Germline V gene sequence: CDR1 SGHRS, CDR2 YFSETQ. The CDR3 bases are TGCGCCAGCAGCCACCGTCAGGGAAATAACTATGGCTACACCTTC. Translating it yields CASSHRQGNNYGYTF.

The chain uses TRBV29-1 and TRBJ2-3; D ambiguous. Germline assignment: CDR1 SQVTM and CDR2 ANQGSEA. The CDR3 runs 14 residues. V lost 2 bases and J lost 0, with 9 bases in between. CDR3 in amino acids: CSVEKGTSTDTQYF. The CDR3 nucleotides read TGCAGCGTTGAAAAGGGTACTAGCACAGATACGCAGTATTTT.

To note about this clone: This sample also contains other DNA sequences that code for the same CDR3. V usage is TRBV5-1 and J usage is TRBJ2-5; D gene ambiguous. CDR1 is SGHRS and CDR2 is YFSETQ in the germline V gene. This CDR3 contains 13 residues. V was shortened by 5 bases and J by 3 bases, with 11 bases between the two germline ends. CDR3 amino acids: CASSPGPEETQYF. CDR3 coding DNA: TGCGCCAGCAGTCCCGGACCGGAAGAGACCCAGTACTTC.

The rearrangement joins TRBV5-4 to TRBJ1-1; a possible D gene is TRBD1 (5 bases). Trimming took off 4 bases at V and 10 bases at J, with 20 bases between the two ends. Germline-derived CDR1 and CDR2 are SGHNT and YYREEE (reference sequence). The CDR3 has 14 residues. The chain's CDR3 is CASSLDRQWSGAFF. In nucleotides, the CDR3 is TGTGCCAGCAGCCTAGACAGACAATGGTCAGGAGCTTTCTTT.

The chain combines TRBV2 with TRBJ2-1; TRBD2 agrees at 12 bases. The V gene end was trimmed by 4 bases and the J gene end by 5 bases; junction bases not matched to a gene: 6. The CDR3 runs to 16 residues. Germline loops: CDR1 SNHLY, CDR2 FYNNEI. CDR3: CASSALAGGPNNEQFF. The CDR3 DNA reads as TGTGCCAGCAGTGCCCTAGCGGGAGGGCCCAACAATGAGCAGTTCTTC.

A single count supports this clone. The J gene is TRBJ1-2, the V gene TRBV6-5; 7 bases map to TRBD1. V lost 5 bases to trimming and J lost 5 bases; unmatched junction nucleotides: 5. This CDR3 has 13 residues. Germline CDR1 reads MNHEY; CDR2 reads SVGAGI. CDR3 amino acids: CASSPEGAYGYTF. The DNA for the CDR3 is TGTGCCAGCAGTCCCGAGGGGGCTTATGGCTACACCTTC.

The rearrangement links TRBV10-2 to TRBJ1-1; D not certain. Germline V gene data show CDR1 as WSHSY and CDR2 as SAAADI. The CDR3 is 13 residues long. The germline V and J ends were trimmed by 3 bases and 1 base, with 6 bases remaining between them. In nucleotides, the CDR3 is TGCGCCAGCAGTGACCAGTGGAACACTGAAGCTTTCTTT. Protein: CASSDQWNTEAFF.

The chain has TRBV18 and TRBJ1-3, with D perhaps TRBD1 (5 bases). Germline V gene sequence: CDR1 KGHSH, CDR2 LQKENI. This CDR3 has 13 residues. The V end lost 3 bases, the J end lost 9 bases, and 12 bases lay between the germline ends. The CDR3 protein is CASSPSRDGTIYF. In nucleotides, the CDR3 is TGTGCCAGCTCACCGTCCAGGGATGGCACCATATATTTT. Complete variable domain (other parts from reference TRBV18 and TRBJ1-3): NAGVMQNPRHLVRRRGQEARLRCSPMKGHSHVYWYRQLPEEGLKFMVYLQKENIIDESGMPKERFSAEFPKEGPSILRIQQVVRGDSAAYFCASSPSRDGTIYFGEGSWLTVV.

The chain is built from TRBV28 and TRBJ2-7; 8 nucleotides match TRBD2. The V segment lost 7 bases and the J segment 0 bases; nucleotides outside the gene matches: 11. The CDR3 spans 16 residues. CDR1 is MDHEN and CDR2 is SYDVKM in the germline V gene. CDR3 loop: CASTIWGRGDSYEQYF. The DNA for the CDR3 is TGTGCCAGCACCATATGGGGGCGGGGGGACTCCTACGAGCAGTACTTC.

The V and J genes are TRBV5-4 and TRBJ2-1; D is uncertain. The CDR3 length is 16 residues. V dropped 1 base and J dropped 0 bases, with 11 bases sitting between them. Germline lookup yields CDR1 SGHNT and CDR2 YYREEE (reference sequence). The CDR3 bases are TGTGCCAGCAGCTTGTTGAACGGGCTCTCCTACAATGAGCAGTTCTTC. The encoded protein is CASSLLNGLSYNEQFF.

The chain is built from TRBV5-1 and TRBJ2-7, with a tentative D call TRBD1 (5 bases). V lost 0 bases, J lost 5 bases, and 12 bases lay in between. Germline V gene lookup returns CDR1 SGHRS and CDR2 YFSETQ. The length of the CDR3 is 14 residues. This CDR3 reads CASSLGGSRDEQYF. The DNA for the CDR3 is TGCGCCAGCAGCTTGGGGGGCAGTCGCGACGAGCAGTACTTC.

The rearrangement links TRBV23-1 to TRBJ1-1; 12 nucleotides match TRBD1. TRBV23-1 has ORF status, its function being uncertain. The CDR3 is made up of 19 amino acids. J was trimmed by 6 bases and V by 3 bases; bases with no gene match: 17. The CDR3 loop reads CASSHSGTGGGPGNAEAFF. CDR3 DNA sequence: TGCGCCAGCAGTCACTCCGGGACAGGGGGCGGCCCGGGTAACGCTGAAGCTTTCTTT.

This chain connects TRBV18 to TRBJ2-1; D may be TRBD2 (7 bases). V gave up 4 bases and J gave up 2 bases, with 21 bases separating them. This CDR3 comprises 18 residues. Germline V lookup: CDR1 KGHSH, CDR2 LQKENI. CDR3 nucleotide sequence: TGTGCCAGCTCACTTTATTCACTGGCGGGGGCAACCTACAATGAGCAGTTCTTC. Protein product: CASSLYSLAGATYNEQFF.